This paragraph reports one TCR beta chain. The antigen is undetermined. It was with 60 Vbeta and 13 Jbeta primers that the PCR ran. TCRdb's table, derived via immunoSEQ multiplex PCR, lists solely in-frame clones and lacks some. The sample consists of about 130,000 clones, 80% of them appearing once. The data derive from a study of cytomegalovirus exposure and HLA in healthy donors. Overall study results and limits: Researchers counted over 150 TCR beta chains as cytomegalovirus-associated.

CDR3 size: 13 residues. Losses at the gene ends were 6 bases for V and 10 bases for J; bases not matched to a gene: 6. Germline V gene lookup returns CDR1 SNHLY and CDR2 FYNNEI. The sequence was collected from a man aged 25 to 45 in good health and CMV-seropositive. Sequenced sample: PBMCs. This chain connects TRBV2 to TRBJ2-6; 7 bases map to TRBD1. Written as DNA, the CDR3 is TGTGCCAGCAGAAGAGACAGGGAAAACGTCCTGACTTTC. The encoded protein is CASRRDRENVLTF.